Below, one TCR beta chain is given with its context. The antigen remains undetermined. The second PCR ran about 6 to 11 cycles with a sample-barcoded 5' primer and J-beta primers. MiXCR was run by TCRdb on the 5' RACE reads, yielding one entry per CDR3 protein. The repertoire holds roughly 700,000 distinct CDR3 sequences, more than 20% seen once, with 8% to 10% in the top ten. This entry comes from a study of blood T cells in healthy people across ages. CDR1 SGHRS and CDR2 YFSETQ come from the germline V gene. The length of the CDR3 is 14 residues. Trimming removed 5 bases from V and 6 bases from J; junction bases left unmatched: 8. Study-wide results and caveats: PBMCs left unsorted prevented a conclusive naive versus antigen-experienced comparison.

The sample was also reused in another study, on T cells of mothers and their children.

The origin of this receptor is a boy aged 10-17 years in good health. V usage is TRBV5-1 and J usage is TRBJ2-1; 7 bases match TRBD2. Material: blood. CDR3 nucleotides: TGCGCCAGCAGGGTGACGGGGGGAAGCAATGAGCAGTTCTTC. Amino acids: CASRVTGGSNEQFF.